This T cell receptor beta chain was identified during a study of shared clonotypes between healthy human individuals (dated by TCRdb to 2018 to 2021). About the investigation overall: Three men and two women, aged 18 to 49 years, made up the cohort. To estimate repertoire size and how much clonotype sharing occurs between individuals, the study deeply sequenced the blood TCR repertoires of 5 or 6 healthy adults. Different laboratories and diverse techniques were used to prepare libraries and sequence TCR repertoires, to increase sequencing depth and limit assay-specific biases. Each donor's leukapheresis produced roughly between roughly 0.9 and 9 billion PBMCs.

Findings and caveats that apply to the study as a whole: Pairwise subsampling led to the expectation that sequencing depth would affect the degree of clonotype sharing among donors. The small number of donors limited the genetic and exposure-history diversity represented. Sampling was restricted to blood, and TCR repertoires in tissues likely differ from the TCR repertoires found in blood.

Counted from cysteine to phenylalanine, this CDR3 has 14 amino acids. The sequence is cut down to CDR3 DNA, 42 bases in frame from base 1. In the germline V gene, CDR1 corresponds to SNHLY and CDR2 to FYNNEI. V ends up 1 base short and J 7 bases short, with an unmatched junction base count of 2. This clone came up once. Its cognate antigen has yet to be identified. The sample holds no much larger clone one base away, and base qualities are not on file. TCR CDR3 regions were amplified from genomic DNA by multiplex PCR using the deep immunoSEQ assay. Extracted genomic DNA from each cell subset was spread evenly across all wells of several immunoSEQ 96-well plates, with each plate serving as a replicate. For unsorted PBMC, approximately 310 ng genomic DNA, equal to roughly 32,000 T cell genomes, was loaded into each replicate PCR. Genomic DNA from unsorted PBMC was sequenced over ten immunoSEQ deep assay plates. The purified libraries were quantified using a Qubit 3.0 fluorometer, sized with a Bioanalyzer 2100, and then quantified again using the KAPA Library Quantification kit. Every immunoSEQ 96-well plate was sequenced on a dedicated single-read 150-cycle Illumina NextSeq 550 flow cell. The study's processing was this. The immunoSEQ output contained only junctional sequences without quality scores, so filtering could not match that applied to full-length reads. To assign V/J genes and CDR3, sequences were annotated against IMGT germline references using PyIR, a Python wrapper for IgBLAST v1.9. Reads were filtered out if the reads had weak V/J assignments (E-value above 1e-6), no CDR3, stop codons, out-of-frame junctions, or ambiguous translated residues. V3J clonotypes were defined as sequences sharing the same inferred V gene, J gene, and CDR3 amino acid sequence. To compute the percentage overlap between repertoires, the number of shared unique clonotypes was divided by the size of the smaller repertoire. RTK rarefaction, the Chao1 estimator, and Recon v2.1 estimates of unobserved clonotypes were used to assess repertoire richness. In its TCRdb copy, this immuneACCESS table keeps in-frame sequences only and misses some clones. Where compared with another copy, unresolved V genes explain less than half of these, and the others have no known cause. V, J and clone size derive from that table, while D and trimming were established from the DNA sequence. The sample table holds fewer than 700,000 clones, of which roughly 79% were seen once. 12% of the sample is held by the ten biggest clonotypes.

The donors were healthy, HIV-negative adults who had no recently reported acute infections or vaccinations. Every donor was a Caucasian adult residing in Nashville, Tennessee, USA. For unsorted samples, tens of millions of PBMCs were counted, and genomic DNA was extracted using the QIAamp DNA Blood Mini kit. After blood collection by leukapheresis, PBMCs were isolated using Ficoll-Histopaque density gradient centrifugation and then cryopreserved in the vapor phase of liquid nitrogen. This clonotype was sampled from a woman aged 40 to 55 in good health. Some clones in this sample may be carry-over from other donors' samples. The sequenced material came from PBMCs. The V and J segments used are TRBV2 and TRBJ2-2; 8 central bases correspond to TRBD2. The CDR3 here reads CASSEVTSDGELFF. The DNA reads TGTGCCAGCAGTGAAGTGACTAGCGACGGGGAGCTGTTTTTT.